The text below deals with one TCR beta chain. Its specificity is unknown. V lost 5 bases to trimming and J lost 0 bases, with 17 bases between them. Germline assignment: CDR1 MNHEY and CDR2 SMNVEV (reference sequence). The CDR3 sequence is 17 residues long. Here immunoSEQ multiplex PCR was the method, and the copy in TCRdb shows in-frame clones only, minus some. This table has hundreds of thousands of clones, about 88% appearing once. The data belong to a study of Ad26.COV2.S vaccination and SARS-CoV-2 variants. Points from the study as a whole: Vaccinees reportedly had broad spike-specific CD8+ and CD4+ T cell responses.

Specified treatment: over 15 received Ad26.COV2.S at low or high dose, single or two shots; 5 received placebo; per-sample allocation not given. Sample collection was performed on day 63 after the first vaccine or placebo injection. The chain has TRBV27 and TRBJ2-1; a possible D gene is TRBD2 (5 bases). The TCR comes from a person aged 18-60 years who received the Ad26.COV2.S COVID-19 vaccine or a placebo. The sequences come from peripheral blood, collected in a trial of Ad26.COV2.S vaccine versus placebo. CDR3 loop: CASSPPPSGPSYNEQFF. CDR3 DNA: TGTGCCAGCAGTCCCCCGCCCAGCGGACCCTCCTACAATGAGCAGTTCTTC.